These 18 T cell receptor beta chains originate from one sample sequenced in a study of cytomegalovirus exposure and HLA in healthy donors. Primers for the PCR totalled 60 Vbeta and 13 Jbeta. Assay used: immunoSEQ multiplex PCR; TCRdb lists only in-frame clones, some missing. This table has about 230,000 clones, about 80% appearing once. Sequencing input: PBMCs. These receptors were taken from a woman aged 40 to 50 in good health and CMV-seronegative.

J is TRBJ2-2 and V is TRBV5-8; 7 nucleotides align to TRBD1. Unmatched junction bases numbered 5, after V lost 2 bases and J lost 1 base. There are 16 residues in the CDR3. CDR1 is SGHTS, CDR2 YDEGEE, per germline. The CDR3, as DNA: TGTGCCAGCAGCTTAAGACAGGGAATGAACACCGGGGAGCTGTTTTTT. The encoded protein is CASSLRQGMNTGELFF.

This clone has more than one count but fewer than ten. The CDR3, as DNA: TGTGCCAGCAGTGGTCTCGGACAGGGGGCCCCGGACTTCGCTGAAGCTTTCTTT. Translating it yields CASSGLGQGAPDFAEAFF. The chain recombines TRBV6-1 with TRBJ1-1, with 11 bases identical to TRBD1. The CDR3 has 18 residues. The junction had 16 bases not matched to a gene; V was cut back by 4 bases and J by 6 bases. Germline CDR1 is MNHNS and CDR2 is SASEGT.

V is TRBV5-1 and J is TRBJ2-1; 8 bases agree with TRBD1. The germline CDR1 and CDR2 sequences are SGHRS and YFSETQ. The CDR3 is made up of 16 amino acids. With 0 bases clipped from V and 4 bases from J, the junction kept 6 bases outside the gene matches. The DNA for the CDR3 is TGCGCCAGCAGCTTGGGGGACAGGACCTCGTACAATGAGCAGTTCTTC. It yields the protein CASSLGDRTSYNEQFF.

The V and J genes are TRBV9 and TRBJ2-1; tentative D call: TRBD2 (5 bases). Per germline, CDR1 SGDLS and CDR2 YYNGEE. The CDR3 loop spans 13 amino acids. V lost 3 bases and J lost 6, with 10 bases in between. CDR3 in amino acids: CASSGRGFNEQFF. The DNA of the CDR3 is TGTGCCAGCAGCGGACGGGGATTCAATGAGCAGTTCTTC. The full variable domain, in which reference TRBV9 and TRBJ2-1 provide the parts outside the CDR3, is DSGVTQTPKHLITATGQRVTLRCSPRSGDLSVYWYQQSLDQGLQFLIQYYNGEERAKGNILERFSAQQFPDLHSELNLSSLELGDSALYFCASSGRGFNEQFFGPGTRLTVL.

The rearrangement uses TRBV7-9 and TRBJ2-1; weak D call: TRBD1 (5 bases). CDR3 length equals 15 residues. Germline loops: CDR1 SEHNR, CDR2 FQNEAQ (reference sequence). V was cut by 11 bases and J by 2 bases, with 19 bases left in between. This chain's CDR3 is CAGSDTSLPYNEQFF. CDR3 bases: TGTGCCGGGTCGGACACTTCGCTACCCTACAATGAGCAGTTCTTC.

The chain recombines TRBV28 with TRBJ2-3; D is possibly TRBD2 (7 bases). The V end was cut by 5 bases, the J end by 5 bases, with 17 bases between. The length of the CDR3 is 15 residues. Per the germline V gene, CDR1 is MDHEN and CDR2 is SYDVKM. The CDR3 loop reads CASSRGGARLDTQYF. The CDR3 DNA sequence: TGTGCCAGCAGTAGGGGGGGGGCAAGGTTAGATACGCAGTATTTT.

This chain connects TRBV5-1 to TRBJ2-7, with 9 bases aligning to TRBD1. In germline, CDR1 is SGHRS, CDR2 YFSETQ. J was trimmed by 2 bases and V by 4 bases; bases with no gene match: 4. The CDR3 sequence is 14 residues long. Here the CDR3 DNA reads TGCGCCAGCAGCCACGGACAGGGGCCCTACGAGCAGTACTTC. Translated: CASSHGQGPYEQYF.

This sequence joins TRBV29-1 and TRBJ1-1; D gene ambiguous. Trimming stripped 4 bases from V and 5 bases from J, with 8 bases between. The CDR3 contains 11 residues. Germline V CDR1 and CDR2: SQVTM, ANQGSEA. CDR3: CSVVRETEAFF. In DNA, the CDR3 is TGCAGCGTTGTAAGGGAGACTGAAGCTTTCTTT.

The chain joins TRBV5-1 to TRBJ2-3; 8 bases are shared with TRBD2. This CDR3 spans 16 amino acids. Germline assignment: CDR1 SGHRS and CDR2 YFSETQ. V lost 1 base, J lost 4 bases, and 8 bases stayed unmatched. CDR3 nucleotides: TGCGCCAGCAGCTTGCGGGCTAGCGGGTCCGCAGATACGCAGTATTTT. Translation: CASSLRASGSADTQYF. Complete variable domain (other parts from reference TRBV5-1 and TRBJ2-3): KAGVTQTPRYLIKTRGQQVTLSCSPISGHRSVSWYQQTPGQGLQFLFEYFSETQRNKGNFPGRFSGRQFSNSRSEMNVSTLELGDSALYLCASSLRASGSADTQYFGPGTRLTVL.

The rearrangement uses TRBV13 and TRBJ2-1, with D unclear. V lost 5 bases to trimming and J lost 3 bases, with 14 bases between them. This CDR3 comprises 15 residues. Germline V gives CDR1 PRHDT, CDR2 FYEKMQ (reference sequence). CDR3 sequence reads: CASSPLASSYNEQFF. In nucleotides, the CDR3 is TGTGCCAGCAGCCCTCTGGCGTCTAGCTACAATGAGCAGTTCTTC.

This chain uses TRBV21-1 with TRBJ2-2; the table's D call, TRBD1, has no DNA check behind it. TRBV21-1 is shown as a pseudogene. The CDR3 length is 14 residues. This chain's CDR3 is CASSKHRWPGELFF. The CDR3 nucleotides are TGTGCCAGCAGCAAACACAGATGGCCCGGGGAGCTGTTTTTT.

The rearrangement links TRBV9 to TRBJ1-2; weak D call: TRBD1 (6 bases). The CDR3 is made up of 15 amino acids. Deletions cut 0 bases from V and 2 bases from J, with 11 bases between. Germline values: CDR1 SGDLS, CDR2 YYNGEE. CDR3 sequence (DNA): TGTGCCAGCAGCGTAGCGATAGGGGGAAACTATGGCTACACCTTC. It is translated as CASSVAIGGNYGYTF.

A remark on this clone: The junction departs from germline at one end; a sequencing error may be responsible. The CDR3 reads CSSSLVDSSYNEQFF. The CDR3 nucleotides are TGTTCCAGCAGCTTAGTCGATAGCTCCTACAATGAGCAGTTCTTC. The chain has TRBV7-9 and TRBJ2-1; no definite D call. Germline V gene lookup returns CDR1 SEHNR and CDR2 FQNEAQ (reference sequence). The CDR3 has 15 amino acids.

The gene calls are TRBV7-2 and TRBJ2-3, with TRBD2 as a possible D gene (5 bases). Germline values: CDR1 SGHTA, CDR2 FQGNSA. This CDR3 comprises 15 residues. The V gene lost 5 bases and the J gene lost 0 bases, with 12 bases spanning the gap. The CDR3 reads CASSPGRPSTDTQYF. CDR3 coding DNA: TGTGCCAGCAGCCCGGGAAGACCCAGCACAGATACGCAGTATTTT.

This clone was seen just once. The V gene is TRBV7-9, the J gene TRBJ2-2; perhaps TRBD2 as D (5 bases). Germline assignment: CDR1 SEHNR and CDR2 FQNEAQ (reference sequence). The germline V and J ends were trimmed by 1 base and 5 bases, with 8 bases remaining between them. This CDR3 comprises 14 residues. CDR3 residues: CASSLVGSTGELFF. The CDR3 DNA reads as TGTGCCAGCAGCTTAGTTGGGAGTACCGGGGAGCTGTTTTTT.

Turning to this clone: The same CDR3 is also encoded by other DNA sequences in this sample. This chain connects TRBV2 to TRBJ1-1; 7 bases fit TRBD1. CDR3 size: 13 residues. The V and J ends lost 11 bases and 0 bases, in that order; junction bases with no gene match: 6. CDR1 is SNHLY, CDR2 FYNNEI, per germline. As DNA, the CDR3 is TGTGCCTCTTTGACAGGGCTGAACACTGAAGCTTTCTTT. Translation: CASLTGLNTEAFF. Filled out from reference TRBV2 and TRBJ1-1, the complete variable domain reads EPEVTQTPSHQVTQMGQEVILRCVPISNHLYFYWYRQILGQKVEFLVSFYNNEISEKSEIFDDQFSVERPDGSNFTLKIRSTKLEDSAMYFCASLTGLNTEAFFGQGTRLTVV.

Points on this clone: A read error may account for a junction end that differs from germline. The V gene is TRBV20-1, the J gene TRBJ1-2; a possible D gene is TRBD1 (5 bases). Per the germline V gene, CDR1 is DFQATT and CDR2 is SNEGSKA (reference sequence). The CDR3 covers 11 residues. CDR3 residues: CSATGHYGYPF. The CDR3 DNA reads as TGCAGTGCTACAGGACACTATGGCTACCCCTTC.

The chain combines TRBV9 with TRBJ2-1; a possible D gene is TRBD2 (5 bases). CDR1 SGDLS and CDR2 YYNGEE come from the germline V gene. CDR3 length equals 16 residues. V was pared by 0 bases and J by 4 bases, with 14 bases between. This CDR3 is CASSVAPGGGYNEQFF. Here the CDR3 DNA reads TGTGCCAGCAGCGTAGCCCCAGGTGGAGGTTACAATGAGCAGTTCTTC.